This TCR beta chain appears in the sequencing data of a study of radiotherapy plus CTLA-4 blockade in lung cancer. Study-wide context: Objective responses were recorded in roughly 20% of patients, with disease control recorded in 25% to 35%.

The V gene lost 6 bases and the J gene lost 2 bases, with 19 bases spanning the gap. Per the germline V gene, CDR1 is MNHNY and CDR2 is SVGAGI (reference sequence). The CDR3 sequence is 16 residues long. This clone was detected only once. Antigen unknown. Study findings and constraints: The study found tumor-derived TCR clones expanded in blood after radiotherapy plus ipilimumab.

The method was immunoSEQ multiplex PCR; TCRdb's version includes in-frame clones alone and lacks a portion of them. Of 110,000 or so clones in the sample, 65% to 85% are singletons; the top ten hold 4% to 6%. The specimen comprised peripheral blood, sampled from a patient treated with radiotherapy plus ipilimumab. This TCR came from a human donor with non-small cell lung cancer who had a partial response to radiotherapy plus ipilimumab. The chain employs TRBV6-6 and TRBJ2-5; no definite D call. For the CDR3, the DNA is TGTGCCAGCAGACCTCCAGTCGAGGTGACTCAAGAGACCCAGTACTTC. Residues: CASRPPVEVTQETQYF.